These 8 T cell receptor beta chains came from one sample sequenced in a study of radiation and T cells in renal cell carcinoma. Treatment here: treatment-naive control, cytoreductive nephrectomy. Clones were read by immunoSEQ multiplex PCR, and TCRdb kept only the in-frame ones, dropping some. The table includes some 21,000 clones, more than 50% detected once. Sequenced material: tumor tissue, taken from a patient whose treatment was nephrectomy without radiotherapy. These receptors originate from a human donor with renal cell carcinoma.

This clone turned up a few times. V is TRBV7-9 and J is TRBJ2-3, with 7 bases lining up with TRBD1. The V and J ends lost 5 bases and 4 bases, in that order; junction bases with no gene match: 3. CDR3 length: 13 amino acids. Germline V lookup: CDR1 SEHNR, CDR2 FQNEAQ (reference sequence). CDR3 DNA: TGTGCCAGCAGCGGGGACAGCCCAGATACGCAGTATTTT. Its translation: CASSGDSPDTQYF.

V is TRBV7-9 and J is TRBJ2-7, with D unclear. The CDR3 is 12 residues long. Germline lookup yields CDR1 SEHNR and CDR2 FQNEAQ (reference sequence). Between the trimmed V and J ends, which lost 3 bases and 6 bases, there was a span of 9 bases. The CDR3 nucleotides are TGTGCCAGCAGCTTCCCGGCCAGCGAGCAGTACTTC. Its protein product is CASSFPASEQYF.

CDR3 amino acids: CASSRDYSTDTQYF. CDR3 nucleotide sequence: TGTGCCAGCAGCCGGGACTATTCCACAGATACGCAGTATTTT. The chain uses TRBV4-2 and TRBJ2-3; 7 nucleotides match TRBD2. The CDR3 extends over 14 amino acids. V shed 4 bases and J 2 bases; nucleotides not matched to a gene: 3. Germline lookup yields CDR1 LGHNA and CDR2 YNFKEQ.

The rearrangement uses TRBV7-2 and TRBJ2-3; D is perhaps TRBD2 (5 bases). V was clipped by 5 bases and J by 1 base, with 13 bases between them. Germline CDR1 reads SGHTA; CDR2 reads FQGNSA. The CDR3 sequence is 15 residues long. The chain's CDR3 is CASSHRTDGTDTQYF. In DNA, the CDR3 is TGTGCCAGCAGCCACCGGACTGATGGCACAGATACGCAGTATTTT.

The chain joins TRBV2 to TRBJ1-2; D call uncertain. CDR3 length: 12 amino acids. Between the trimmed V and J ends, which lost 4 bases and 6 bases, there was a span of 9 bases. Germline V lookup: CDR1 SNHLY, CDR2 FYNNEI. The CDR3 DNA sequence: TGTGCCAGCAGTGGTGACATTCATGGCTACACCTTC. Residues: CASSGDIHGYTF.

This clone has more than one count but fewer than ten. The chain recombines TRBV30 with TRBJ2-7; maybe TRBD2 (5 bases). Looked up from germline, CDR1 is GTSNPN and CDR2 is SVGIG (reference sequence). V lost 4 bases and J 7 bases, leaving 14 bases between the germline ends. There are 12 residues in the CDR3. Written as DNA, the CDR3 is TGTGCCTGGACTTACCTCTCGGGGGAGCAGTACTTC. It encodes CAWTYLSGEQYF.

This sequence joins TRBV7-8 and TRBJ2-4, with 12 bases identical to TRBD2. The CDR3 sequence is 16 residues long. With 4 bases clipped from V and 2 bases from J, the junction kept 3 bases outside the gene matches. From germline, CDR1 is SGHVS and CDR2 FQNEAQ. CDR3 loop: CASSSSGGETKNIQYF. The CDR3 nucleotides are TGTGCCAGCAGCTCTAGCGGGGGGGAAACCAAAAACATTCAGTACTTC.

The table lists this clone with a few counts. The identical CDR3 is also encoded by other nucleotide sequences in the sample. CDR3 sequence (DNA): TGTGCCAGCAGCCCTCAGGGCAATAGCAATCAGCCCCAGCATTTT. Translation: CASSPQGNSNQPQHF. The rearrangement uses TRBV9 and TRBJ1-5; TRBD1 might be the D (5 bases). The V end was cut by 4 bases, the J end by 0 bases, with 11 bases between. This CDR3 is built from 15 residues. The germline CDR1 and CDR2 sequences are SGDLS and YYNGEE.